The clone carrying this TCR beta chain occurred a few times. Its antigen is undetermined. The record originates from a study of cytomegalovirus exposure and HLA in healthy donors. Trimming removed 1 base from V and 0 bases from J, with 15 bases in between. The CDR3 runs to 17 residues. From germline, CDR1 is MGHDK and CDR2 SYGVNS. Researchers ran the PCR with 60 Vbeta and 13 Jbeta primers. Data came from immunoSEQ multiplex PCR; TCRdb stores just in-frame clones and leaves some out. This sample carries about 120,000 clones, 7% to 9.5% of them seen once, and the ten largest clones take 5% to 6.5%. Findings and caveats of the study: Cytomegalovirus status was reportedly diagnosed by the classifier with high specificity and sensitivity. In an earlier analysis, productive rearrangement rates for most beta V segments clustered near 87% or 30%. The authors assumed roughly uniform sequencing depth across donors for presence/absence analyses.

Healthy individuals who donated bone marrow served as the donors. This chain links TRBV25-1 with TRBJ1-1; D unresolved. This receptor was taken from a woman in her forties in good health and CMV-seropositive. Sample: PBMCs. The CDR3 reads CASSESDYPPMNTEAFF. CDR3 in DNA: TGTGCCAGCAGTGAATCGGACTACCCACCAATGAACACTGAAGCTTTCTTT. The variable domain in full, with the rest retrieved from reference TRBV25-1 and TRBJ1-1, is EADIYQTPRYLVIGTGKKITLECSQTMGHDKMYWYQQDPGMELHLIHYSYGVNSTEKGDLSSESTVSRIRTEHFPLTLESARPSHTSQYLCASSESDYPPMNTEAFFGQGTRLTVV.